The clone carrying this TCR beta chain has only one observation. Its cognate antigen is unknown. These data belong to a study of T cell responses to AZD1222 COVID-19 vaccine. Whole-study findings and limits: The study found Spike-specific TCR breadth and depth rose after two AZD1222 doses. Researchers report vaccine-associated CD4 TCRs spanning spike, with dominance at 160-218 and 743-854.

CDR3 length equals 15 residues. V lost 2 bases to trimming and J lost 1 base, with 11 bases between them. CDR1 is MGHDK, CDR2 SYGVNS, per germline. TCRdb's copy holds only in-frame clones and misses some; the assay was immunoSEQ multiplex PCR. This table has about 120,000 clones, 90% to 95% appearing once. The sequence was obtained from an adult in good health. This specimen was peripheral blood, taken on day 0 of AZD1222 vaccination. V usage is TRBV25-1 and J usage is TRBJ1-1; possible D gene TRBD1, 6 bases. CDR3 residues: CASSEGTGRNTEAFF. CDR3 sequence (DNA): TGTGCCAGCAGTGAAGGAACAGGGAGGAACACTGAAGCTTTCTTT.